This T cell receptor beta chain was observed in a study of graft-versus-host responses after intestinal transplantation. On the study more broadly: Anti-thymocyte globulin induction, then tacrolimus and steroids for two to four years, went to all recipients.

Concerning this clone itself: Its antigen is unidentified.

Assay: immunoSEQ multiplex PCR; the TCRdb copy retains only in-frame clones and omits some. In the table there are 65,000 to 90,000 clones, around 90% of which are singletons. General study points: There were GvH clones found in recipient marrow, and some of them appeared first in ileum or blood. Circulating GvH clone levels at their peak were associated with HvG declines (early post-transplant).

With 4 bases clipped from V and 6 bases from J, the junction kept 9 bases outside the gene matches. The germline V gene has CDR1 SGHDN and CDR2 FVKESK. The CDR3 is 14 residues long. The specimen was unstimulated CD8+ T cells sorted from spleen or lymph node cells, collected before intestinal transplant. This receptor was identified in a human donor who received an intestinal transplant. The rearrangement joins TRBV14 to TRBJ2-7; 7 nucleotides match TRBD1. This chain's CDR3 is CASSRYQTGFEQYF. The CDR3 region has the DNA TGTGCCAGCAGCCGCTACCAGACAGGGTTCGAGCAGTACTTC.